The 23 T cell receptor beta chains below come from one sample, sequenced in a study of T-cell memory formation after mild COVID-19 (dated by TCRdb to about 2021). The method behind the library was 5' RACE. Sequencing took place on an Illumina NovaSeq 6000. The public reads were reprocessed in TCRdb via fastp at Q25 and MiXCR, keeping in-frame beta chains. One record per CDR3 amino acid sequence lists the most common genes and DNA. In all, the sample holds around 53,000 distinct CDR3 sequences, and 9% to 15% of those were seen once. Clones ranked in the top ten supply approximately 26% of the sample. Specimen: PBMCs or a T cell subset sorted from them (not recorded which). These receptor sequences come from a man aged 18 to 30 who had mild COVID-19 (a few samples of this study predate the infection). The sample titles of this study are shuffled in the database, so cell type and time point are left out; the donor was told from shared clones.

This clonotype turned up a few times. V usage is TRBV7-3 and J usage is TRBJ1-1, with 8 bases aligning to TRBD1. V lost 5 bases to trimming and J lost 2 bases; unmatched junction nucleotides: 4. The CDR3 is 14 amino acids. Germline lookup yields CDR1 SGHTA and CDR2 FQGTGA. The CDR3 reads CASSPGQGNTEAFF. CDR3 bases: TGTGCCAGCAGCCCTGGACAGGGTAACACTGAAGCTTTCTTT.

This clonotype showed up many times. The V call is TRBV6-4, the J call TRBJ2-3; D gene uncertain. Trimming took off 3 bases at V and 0 bases at J, with 4 bases between the two ends. The V gene's germline CDR1 is MRHNA and CDR2 SNTAGT. This CDR3 has 13 amino acids. DNA of the CDR3: TGTGCCAGCAGTGAGGGGAGCACAGATACGCAGTATTTT. Its protein product is CASSEGSTDTQYF.

V and J are TRBV12-3 or TRBV12-4 and TRBJ1-1; 8 bases fit TRBD1. The CDR3 is made up of 17 amino acids. V lost 5 bases, J lost 0 bases, and 11 bases stayed unmatched. The CDR3 spells CASSTPGQATLNTEAFF. The CDR3 bases are TGTGCCAGCAGTACTCCGGGACAGGCCACCTTGAACACTGAAGCTTTCTTT.

This chain uses TRBV6-4 with TRBJ2-1; 8 bases agree with TRBD1. Germline CDR1 and CDR2: MRHNA and SNTAGT. J lost 8 bases, V lost 3 bases, and 6 bases had no gene match. The CDR3 is 14 amino acids. CDR3 DNA: TGTGCCAGCAGTGAGACCCAGGGGGCGGATGAGCAGTTCTTC. It codes for CASSETQGADEQFF.

CDR3 sequence reads: CASSKKGDRSNQPQHF. Here the CDR3 DNA reads TGTGCCAGCAGCAAAAAAGGAGACAGGTCTAATCAGCCCCAGCATTTT. This chain joins TRBV21-1 and TRBJ1-5; the tabulated D call, TRBD1, remains unverified against the DNA. TRBV21-1 is shown as a pseudogene. The CDR3 runs to 16 residues.

Many counts were recorded for this clonotype. The genes are TRBV5-1 and TRBJ2-6, with a tentative D call TRBD2 (5 bases). The CDR3 totals 15 residues. V was cut by 2 bases and J by 0 bases, with 6 bases left in between. The germline V gene encodes CDR1 SGHRS and CDR2 YFSETQ. CDR3 sequence: CASSLGSSGANVLTF. CDR3 nucleotides: TGCGCCAGCAGCTTAGGGAGCTCTGGGGCCAACGTCCTGACTTTC.

The genes are TRBV4-1 and TRBJ2-7; D is perhaps TRBD1 (6 bases). Germline values: CDR1 MGHRA, CDR2 YSYEKL. This CDR3 has 17 amino acids. The V end was cut by 4 bases, the J end by 3 bases, with 22 bases between. The DNA of the CDR3 is TGCGCCAGCAGCCCCAGACGGCCGGGGACATCTAACTACGAGCAGTACTTC. It encodes CASSPRRPGTSNYEQYF.

The CDR3 spells CASRGSGYEQYF. The CDR3 DNA sequence: TGTGCCAGCAGGGGGAGCGGCTACGAGCAGTACTTC. The chain couples TRBV2 to TRBJ2-7; D is possibly TRBD2 (5 bases). The germline V and J ends were trimmed by 6 bases and 3 bases, with 9 bases remaining between them. CDR1 is SNHLY, CDR2 FYNNEI, per germline. The CDR3 spans 12 residues.

This clonotype was seen a handful of times. The chain recombines TRBV11-2 with TRBJ2-7; possibly TRBD2 for D (6 bases). CDR3 length: 14 residues. Germline CDR1 is SGHAT and CDR2 is FQNNGV. The CDR3 DNA reads TGTGCCAGCAGTTTAGACGGGACCGGGGGCGAGCAGTACGTC. It is translated as CASSLDGTGGEQYV.

There are a few counts of this clonotype. V is TRBV2 and J is TRBJ2-7; tentative D call: TRBD1 (5 bases). CDR1 SNHLY and CDR2 FYNNEI come from the germline V gene. This CDR3 has 13 residues. V was shortened by 1 base and J by 1 base, with 5 bases between the two germline ends. The CDR3 sequence: CASSEGTSYEQYV. CDR3 DNA: TGTGCCAGCAGTGAAGGGACATCCTACGAGCAGTACGTC.

The chain carries TRBV6-6 and TRBJ1-1, with 7 bases fitting TRBD1. Germline CDR1 is MNHNY and CDR2 is SVGAGI (reference sequence). The CDR3 runs 14 residues. V dropped 3 bases and J dropped 8; count of bases not matched to a gene: 9. The CDR3 loop reads CASSYGTANEEAFF. CDR3 coding DNA: TGTGCCAGCAGTTATGGGACAGCAAACGAGGAAGCTTTCTTT.

The genes are TRBV20-1 and TRBJ1-5; 7 bases map to TRBD1. Germline V gene lookup returns CDR1 DFQATT and CDR2 SNEGSKA (reference sequence). This CDR3 has 15 residues. The V gene end was trimmed by 0 bases and the J gene end by 4 bases; junction bases not matched to a gene: 6. As DNA, the CDR3 is TGCAGTGCTAGAGAGGACAGGTTCTCAAATCAGCCCCAGCATTTT. It encodes CSAREDRFSNQPQHF.

This clonotype has at least ten counts. V gene TRBV5-5 combines with J gene TRBJ2-3, with 7 positions matching TRBD1. The length of the CDR3 is 15 residues. V was pared by 3 bases and J by 3 bases, with 7 bases of the junction left unmatched. Germline V gives CDR1 SGHKS, CDR2 YYEKEE (reference sequence). CDR3 DNA sequence: TGTGCCAGCAGCTCGGGACAGATATTAACAGATACGCAGTATTTT. Its protein is CASSSGQILTDTQYF.

The chain combines TRBV7-9 with TRBJ2-1, with no clear D. V lost 6 bases to trimming and J lost 4 bases, with 16 bases between them. Germline V gene sequence: CDR1 SEHNR, CDR2 FQNEAQ (reference sequence). This CDR3 comprises 15 residues. This CDR3 reads CASRHGFLRYNEQFF. The CDR3 DNA reads TGTGCCAGCAGGCATGGGTTTCTCCGGTACAATGAGCAGTTCTTC.

This clonotype was counted between two and nine times. The chain has TRBV10-3 and TRBJ1-2; TRBD1 aligns across 7 bases. The V and J ends lost 3 bases and 2 bases, in that order; junction bases with no gene match: 9. Germline V gene sequence: CDR1 ENHRY, CDR2 SYGVKD. This CDR3 comprises 16 residues. This CDR3 reads CAISDAGQVSNYGYTF. As DNA, the CDR3 is TGTGCCATCAGTGATGCCGGACAGGTTTCGAACTATGGCTACACCTTC.

A word on this clonotype: A much larger clonotype is one base distant, so this may be a read error. The chain uses TRBV7-9 and TRBJ2-5; 7 nucleotides match TRBD2. The CDR3 length is 13 residues. Germline values: CDR1 SEHNR, CDR2 FQNEAQ (reference sequence). The CDR3 region has the DNA TGTGCCAGCAGCCTCGGCGGGGGTGAGACCAAGTACTTC. Translated: CASSLGGGETKYF.

The sample holds many counts of this clonotype. The chain uses TRBV28 and TRBJ2-3; 7 nucleotides align to TRBD1. The CDR3 has 15 residues. Per the germline V gene, CDR1 is MDHEN and CDR2 is SYDVKM. V trimming: 5 bases; J trimming: 6 bases; junction bases outside the gene matches: 11. As DNA, the CDR3 is TGTGCCAGCAGTCAAGGGGGCAGGGAGAGGGATACGCAGTATTTT. Translated, it gives CASSQGGRERDTQYF.

This clonotype was counted once. The chain is built from TRBV7-2 and TRBJ2-1; TRBD2 agrees at 10 bases. Germline V lookup: CDR1 SGHTA, CDR2 FQGNSA. The CDR3 extends over 15 amino acids. V shed 4 bases and J 4 bases; nucleotides not matched to a gene: 4. CDR3: CASSSTSGQYNEQFF. In DNA form, the CDR3 reads TGTGCCAGCAGCTCGACTAGCGGGCAGTACAATGAGCAGTTCTTC.

There are many counts of this clonotype. The chain carries TRBV7-2 and TRBJ2-3; weak D call: TRBD1 (5 bases). The germline V gene has CDR1 SGHTA and CDR2 FQGNSA. The CDR3 totals 14 residues. V lost 1 base and J lost 0, with 5 bases in between. The CDR3 nucleotides are TGTGCCAGCAGCTTAGGACAGAGCACAGATACGCAGTATTTT. This translates into CASSLGQSTDTQYF. The full variable domain, completed using reference TRBV7-2 and TRBJ2-3, is GAGVSQSPSNKVTEKGKDVELRCDPISGHTALYWYRQSLGQGLEFLIYFQGNSAPDKSGLPSDRFSAERTGGSVSTLTIQRTQQEDSAVYLCASSLGQSTDTQYFGPGTRLTVL.

This rearrangement joins TRBV9 to TRBJ1-1; D is unresolved. The CDR3 has 12 residues. Germline V lookup: CDR1 SGDLS, CDR2 YYNGEE. Trimming left V 0 bases short and J 10 bases short, with 10 bases between. In nucleotides, the CDR3 is TGTGCCAGCAGCGTAGACGAGGGAAGAGCTTTCTTT. It codes for CASSVDEGRAFF.

This clonotype came up a few times. The V and J genes are TRBV5-1 and TRBJ1-2; D is perhaps TRBD1 (5 bases). V lost 5 bases and J 0 bases, leaving 11 bases between the germline ends. The CDR3 is made up of 14 amino acids. CDR1 is SGHRS, CDR2 YFSETQ, per germline. CDR3 nucleotide sequence: TGCGCCAGCAGTAGGGACCAAGCTAACTATGGCTACACCTTC. This encodes CASSRDQANYGYTF. Full variable domain (remainder filled in from reference TRBV5-1 and TRBJ1-2): KAGVTQTPRYLIKTRGQQVTLSCSPISGHRSVSWYQQTPGQGLQFLFEYFSETQRNKGNFPGRFSGRQFSNSRSEMNVSTLELGDSALYLCASSRDQANYGYTFGSGTRLTVV.

This clonotype is deemed medium-sized (0.01 to 0.1%). V and J are TRBV7-2 and TRBJ2-5; D is perhaps TRBD2 (5 bases). Trimming pared 5 bases from V and 5 bases from J, leaving 9 bases between. Per the germline V gene, CDR1 is SGHTA and CDR2 is FQGNSA. The CDR3 spans 12 residues. The CDR3 DNA follows: TGTGCCAGCAGCCGCCCGGGGGAGACCCAGTACTTC. Its protein product is CASSRPGETQYF.

The rearrangement joins TRBV11-2 to TRBJ2-2, with D possibly being TRBD1 or TRBD2 (5 bases each). The V gene lost 5 bases and the J gene lost 7 bases, with 11 bases spanning the gap. CDR1 and CDR2 (germline): SGHAT, FQNNGV. The length of the CDR3 is 13 residues. The CDR3 DNA is TGTGCCAGCAGCCAACGGGACCGCGGGGAGCTGTTTTTT. It encodes CASSQRDRGELFF.